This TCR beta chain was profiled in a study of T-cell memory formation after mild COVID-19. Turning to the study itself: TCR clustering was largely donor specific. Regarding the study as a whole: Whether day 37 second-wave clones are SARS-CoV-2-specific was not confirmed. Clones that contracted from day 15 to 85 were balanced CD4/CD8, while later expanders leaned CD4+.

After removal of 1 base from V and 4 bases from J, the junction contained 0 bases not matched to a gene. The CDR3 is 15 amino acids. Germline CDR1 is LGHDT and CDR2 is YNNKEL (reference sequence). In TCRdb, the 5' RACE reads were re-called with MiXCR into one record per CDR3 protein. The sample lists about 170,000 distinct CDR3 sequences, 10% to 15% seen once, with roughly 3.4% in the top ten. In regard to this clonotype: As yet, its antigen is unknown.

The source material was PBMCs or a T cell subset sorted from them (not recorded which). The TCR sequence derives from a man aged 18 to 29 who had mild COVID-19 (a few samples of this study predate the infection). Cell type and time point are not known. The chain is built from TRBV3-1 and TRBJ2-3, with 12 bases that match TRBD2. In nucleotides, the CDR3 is TGTGCCAGCAGCCAAGCTAGCGGGGGGGCAGATACGCAGTATTTT. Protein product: CASSQASGGADTQYF.